This TCR beta chain was sequenced during a study of cytomegalovirus exposure and HLA in healthy donors. This clone has more than one count but fewer than ten. The germline V gene encodes CDR1 MNHEY and CDR2 SVGAGI. This CDR3 has 15 residues. Trimming pared 4 bases from V and 3 bases from J, leaving 15 bases between. Primers for the PCR totalled 60 Vbeta and 13 Jbeta. Method: immunoSEQ multiplex PCR; TCRdb's copy keeps in-frame clones and lacks some. The table lists around 150,000 clones, 80% of them singletons. This clonotype originated in a man aged 30-40 years in good health and CMV-seronegative. This sequence joins TRBV6-5 and TRBJ1-1; D gene ambiguous. Sequencing input: PBMCs. CDR3 in DNA: TGTGCCAGCAGTTTTAATCGGGGAAGTGACACTGAAGCTTTCTTT. Protein sequence: CASSFNRGSDTEAFF.